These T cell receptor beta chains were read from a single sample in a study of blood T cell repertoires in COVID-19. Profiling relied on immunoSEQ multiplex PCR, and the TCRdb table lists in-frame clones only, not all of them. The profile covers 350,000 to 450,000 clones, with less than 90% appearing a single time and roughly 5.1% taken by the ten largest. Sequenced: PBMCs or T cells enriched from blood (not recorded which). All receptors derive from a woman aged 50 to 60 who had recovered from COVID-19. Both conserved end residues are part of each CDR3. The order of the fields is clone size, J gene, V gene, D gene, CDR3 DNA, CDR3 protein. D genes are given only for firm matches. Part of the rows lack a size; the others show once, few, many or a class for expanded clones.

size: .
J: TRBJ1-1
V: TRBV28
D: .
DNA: TGTGCCAGCAGTTTATTGGGGACACACCGGGGAATGAACACTGAAGCTTTCTTT
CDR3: CASSLLGTHRGMNTEAFF

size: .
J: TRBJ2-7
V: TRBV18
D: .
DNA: TGTGCCAGCTCACCAATGAGACAGCCCATCTACGAGCAGTACTTC
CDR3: CASSPMRQPIYEQYF

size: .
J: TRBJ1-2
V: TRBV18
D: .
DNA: TGTGCCAGCTCATTGACAGAGAGTTTGGGCTATGGCTACACCTTC
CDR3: CASSLTESLGYGYTF

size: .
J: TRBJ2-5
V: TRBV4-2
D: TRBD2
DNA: TGTGCCAGCAGCCAAGGGACTAGCGGGGGGCAAGAGACCCAGTACTTC
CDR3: CASSQGTSGGQETQYF

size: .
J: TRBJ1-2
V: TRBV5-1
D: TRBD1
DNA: TGCGCCAGCAGCCTACCTGGGACAGGGTTCGATGGCTACACCTTC
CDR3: CASSLPGTGFDGYTF

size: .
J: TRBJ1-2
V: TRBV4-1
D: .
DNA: TGCGCCAGCAGCCAATTCACTAGGGGGACCCATGAGGGCTACACCTTC
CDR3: CASSQFTRGTHEGYTF

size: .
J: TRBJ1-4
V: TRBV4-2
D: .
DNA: TGTGCCAGCAGCCAAGGTCTAGTCCGGACGGGGGGTACTAATGAAAAACTGTTTTTT
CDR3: CASSQGLVRTGGTNEKLFF

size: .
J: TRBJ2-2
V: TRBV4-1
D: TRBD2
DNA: TGCGCCAGCAGCCAAGAAGTACTAGCGGGAATAACCGGGGAGCTGTTTTTT
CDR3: CASSQEVLAGITGELFF

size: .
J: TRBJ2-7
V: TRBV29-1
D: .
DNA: TGCAGCGTTGTAACCGAGACCTACGAGCAGTACTTC
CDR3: CSVVTETYEQYF

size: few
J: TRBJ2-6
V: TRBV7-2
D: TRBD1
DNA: TGTGCCAGCAGCCCAAGGGGACAGGGTTCTGGGGCCAACGTCCTGACTTTC
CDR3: CASSPRGQGSGANVLTF

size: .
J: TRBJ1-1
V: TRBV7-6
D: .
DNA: TGTGCCAGCAGCTTAGATTCGGGGGTTGAAGCTTTCTTT
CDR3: CASSLDSGVEAFF

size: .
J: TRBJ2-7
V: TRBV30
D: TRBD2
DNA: TGTGCCTGGAGTGCCGGCGGGGGGGGTTTCAACGAGCAGTACTTC
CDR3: CAWSAGGGGFNEQYF

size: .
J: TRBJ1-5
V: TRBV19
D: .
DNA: TGTGCCAGTAGCTTTTCCCGGGGTCAGCCCCAGCATTTT
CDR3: CASSFSRGQPQHF

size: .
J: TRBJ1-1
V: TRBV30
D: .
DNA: TGTGCCTGGAGGAGACAGTTCAACACTGAAGCTTTCTTT
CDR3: CAWRRQFNTEAFF

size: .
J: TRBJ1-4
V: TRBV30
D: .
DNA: TGTGCCTGGAGACCCCAGGGCTTTGCAACTAATGAAAAACTGTTTTTT
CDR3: CAWRPQGFATNEKLFF

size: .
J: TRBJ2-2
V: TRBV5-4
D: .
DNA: TGTGCCAGCAGCTTGTATCACGGGACTCCGAACACCGGGGAGCTGTTTTTT
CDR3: CASSLYHGTPNTGELFF

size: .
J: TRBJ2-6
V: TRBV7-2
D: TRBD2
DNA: TGTGCCAGCAGCCCTTGGAGCGGGGGGGCTGGGGCCAACGTCCTGACTTTC
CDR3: CASSPWSGGAGANVLTF

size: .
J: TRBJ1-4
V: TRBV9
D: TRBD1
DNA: TGTGCCAGCAGGGCCGGGACAGGCCTTAATGAAAAACTGTTTTTT
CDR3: CASRAGTGLNEKLFF

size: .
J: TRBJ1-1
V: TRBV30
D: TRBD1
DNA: TGTGCCTGGAGAGAGACAGGGGGGGTGGCTGAAGCTTTCTTT
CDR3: CAWRETGGVAEAFF

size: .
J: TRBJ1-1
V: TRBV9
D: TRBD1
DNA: TGTGCCAGCGAGCCTACAGGGGGCGCGGGGGGGACTGAAGCTTTCTTT
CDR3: CASEPTGGAGGTEAFF

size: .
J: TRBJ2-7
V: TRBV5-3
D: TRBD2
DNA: TGTGCCAGAAGCTTGCCTCGGTCTAGCGGAGGGATGTCCTCCTACGAGCAGTACTTC
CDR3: CARSLPRSSGGMSSYEQYF

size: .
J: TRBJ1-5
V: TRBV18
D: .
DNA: TGTGCCAGCTCACCAGGCGGAATAGGTGGGCAGCCCCAGCATTTT
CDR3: CASSPGGIGGQPQHF

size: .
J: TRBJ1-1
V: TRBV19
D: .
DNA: TGTGCCAGTAGTACCACAGACAGTATGGACACTGAAGCTTTCTTT
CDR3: CASSTTDSMDTEAFF

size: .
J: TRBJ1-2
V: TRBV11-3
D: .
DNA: TGTGCCAGCAGCGCGCATAACTATGGCTACACCTTC
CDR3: CASSAHNYGYTF

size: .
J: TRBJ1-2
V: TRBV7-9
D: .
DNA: TGTGCCAGCAGCTCCCTACTGGGGAGCGGCTACACCTTC
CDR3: CASSSLLGSGYTF

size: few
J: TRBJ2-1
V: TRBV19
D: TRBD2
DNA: TGTGCCAGTTGGTCGGGACTAGCGGGAGCTATCAGGGGGAATGAGCAGTTCTTC
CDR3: CASWSGLAGAIRGNEQFF

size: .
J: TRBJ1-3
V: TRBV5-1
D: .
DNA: TGCGCCAGCAGCCTACAGGGTGTGGGATCAGGAAACACCATATATTTT
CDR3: CASSLQGVGSGNTIYF

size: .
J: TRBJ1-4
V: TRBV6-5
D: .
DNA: TGTGCCAGCGACAAACAGGGCGGTGGTGAAAAACTGTTTTTT
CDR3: CASDKQGGGEKLFF

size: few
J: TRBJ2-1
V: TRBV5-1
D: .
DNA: TGCGCCAGCAGCGCACCGGCGACTACAAACAATGAGCAGTTCTTC
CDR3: CASSAPATTNNEQFF

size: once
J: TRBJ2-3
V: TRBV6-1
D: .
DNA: TGTGCCAGCAGTGAAGCGTTCCCCCAGACAGATACGCAGTATTTT
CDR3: CASSEAFPQTDTQYF

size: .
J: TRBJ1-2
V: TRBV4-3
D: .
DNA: TGCGCCAGCAGCCCCGGAGTCGCGGACAGAGGGGGCTACACCTTC
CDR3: CASSPGVADRGGYTF

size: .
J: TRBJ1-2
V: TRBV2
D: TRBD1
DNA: TGTGCCAGCAGTGAAGCCCGGGGACAGGGGACCTATGGCTACACCTTC
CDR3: CASSEARGQGTYGYTF

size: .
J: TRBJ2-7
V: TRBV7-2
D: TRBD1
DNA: TGTGCCAGCACCCTGACCGGGACAGCCTCCTACGAGCAGTACTTC
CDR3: CASTLTGTASYEQYF

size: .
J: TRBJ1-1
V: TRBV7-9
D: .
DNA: TGTGCCAGCAGCTTACCGGGAGTGAGCACTGAAGCTTTCTTT
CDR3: CASSLPGVSTEAFF

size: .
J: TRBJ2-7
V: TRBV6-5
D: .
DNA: TGTGCCAGCAGGACAGGGATGGAGGGCTACGAGCAGTACTTC
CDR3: CASRTGMEGYEQYF

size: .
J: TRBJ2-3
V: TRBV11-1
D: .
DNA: TGTGCCAGCAGCTTCGGGGTCCCGGATACGCAGTATTTT
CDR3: CASSFGVPDTQYF

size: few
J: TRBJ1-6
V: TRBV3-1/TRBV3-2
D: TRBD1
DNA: TGTGCCAGCAGCCTACAGGGGGCTAATTCACCCCTCCACTTT
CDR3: CASSLQGANSPLHF

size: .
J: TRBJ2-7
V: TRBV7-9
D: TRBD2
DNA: TGTGCCAGCAGCCCGAGCCCCACTAGCGGTTTCTCCTACGAGCAGTACTTC
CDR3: CASSPSPTSGFSYEQYF

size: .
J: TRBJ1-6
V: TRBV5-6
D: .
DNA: TGTGCCAGCAGCGGCCCCTATAATTCACCCCTCCACTTT
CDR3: CASSGPYNSPLHF

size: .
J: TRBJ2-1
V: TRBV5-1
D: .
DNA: TGCGCCAGCAGCAGCACGCAGCCAGGCAATGAGCAGTTCTTC
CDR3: CASSSTQPGNEQFF

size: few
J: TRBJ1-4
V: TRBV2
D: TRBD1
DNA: TGTGCCAGCACCATACAGGGGAGAGGTGAAAAACTGTTTTTT
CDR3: CASTIQGRGEKLFF

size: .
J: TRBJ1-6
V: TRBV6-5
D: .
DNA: TGTGCCAGCAGTTACTCGATTAATCAGGGCCGGTCACCCCTCCACTTT
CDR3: CASSYSINQGRSPLHF

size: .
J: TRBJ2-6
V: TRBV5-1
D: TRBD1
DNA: TGCGCCAGCAGCCCCATGACAGGGGGCCTCTCTGGGGCCAACGTCCTGACTTTC
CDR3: CASSPMTGGLSGANVLTF

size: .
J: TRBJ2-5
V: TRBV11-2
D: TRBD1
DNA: TGTGCCAGCAGCTTAGCAGGGGGACAAGAGACCCAGTACTTC
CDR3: CASSLAGGQETQYF

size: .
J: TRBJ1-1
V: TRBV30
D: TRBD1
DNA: TGTGCCTGGAGTTCGTGGACAGGGCGCAGCATGAACACTGAAGCTTTCTTT
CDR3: CAWSSWTGRSMNTEAFF

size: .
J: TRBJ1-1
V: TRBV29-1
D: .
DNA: TGCAGCGTTGTTGTCGGGGGTGGCACTGAAGCTTTCTTT
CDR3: CSVVVGGGTEAFF

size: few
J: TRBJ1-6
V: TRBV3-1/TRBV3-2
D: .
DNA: TGTGCCAGCAGCCGTTATTTCATACATCATAATTCACCCCTCCACTTT
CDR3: CASSRYFIHHNSPLHF

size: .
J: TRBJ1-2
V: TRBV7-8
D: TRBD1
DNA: TGTGCCAGCAGCCCCAGGGGGACAGGGGGCTATGGCTACACCTTC
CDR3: CASSPRGTGGYGYTF

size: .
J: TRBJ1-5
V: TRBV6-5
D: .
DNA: TGTGCCAGCATTTTCGGCGGCAGCAATCAGCCCCAGCATTTT
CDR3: CASIFGGSNQPQHF

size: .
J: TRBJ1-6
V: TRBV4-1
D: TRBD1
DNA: TGCGCCAGCAGCCAAGGACAGGGGGGAAAGAATTCACCCCTCCACTTT
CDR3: CASSQGQGGKNSPLHF